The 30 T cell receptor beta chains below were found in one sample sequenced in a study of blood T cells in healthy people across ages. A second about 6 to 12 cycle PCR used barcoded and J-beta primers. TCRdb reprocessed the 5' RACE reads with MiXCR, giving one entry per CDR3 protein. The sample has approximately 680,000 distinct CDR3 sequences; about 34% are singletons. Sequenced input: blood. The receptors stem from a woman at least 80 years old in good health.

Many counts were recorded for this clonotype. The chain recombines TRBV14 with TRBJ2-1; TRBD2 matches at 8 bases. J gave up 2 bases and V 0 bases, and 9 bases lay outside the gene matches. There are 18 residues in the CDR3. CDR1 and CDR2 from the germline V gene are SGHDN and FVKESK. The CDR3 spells CASSQEDGGGFPYNEQFF. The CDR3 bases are TGTGCCAGCAGCCAAGAGGATGGCGGGGGGTTTCCCTACAATGAGCAGTTCTTC.

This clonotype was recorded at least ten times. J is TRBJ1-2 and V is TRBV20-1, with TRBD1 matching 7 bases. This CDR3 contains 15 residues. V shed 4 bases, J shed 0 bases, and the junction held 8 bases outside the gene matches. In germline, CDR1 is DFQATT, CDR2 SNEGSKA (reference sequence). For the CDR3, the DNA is TGCAGTGCTATATCACTGGGACAGACTAACTATGGCTACACCTTC. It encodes CSAISLGQTNYGYTF.

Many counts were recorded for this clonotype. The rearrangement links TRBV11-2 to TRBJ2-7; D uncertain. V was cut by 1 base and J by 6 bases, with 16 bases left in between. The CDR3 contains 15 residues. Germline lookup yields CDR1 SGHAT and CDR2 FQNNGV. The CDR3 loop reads CASSLGGRQKGEQYF. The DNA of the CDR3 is TGTGCCAGCAGCTTAGGTGGCAGGCAGAAAGGCGAGCAGTACTTC.

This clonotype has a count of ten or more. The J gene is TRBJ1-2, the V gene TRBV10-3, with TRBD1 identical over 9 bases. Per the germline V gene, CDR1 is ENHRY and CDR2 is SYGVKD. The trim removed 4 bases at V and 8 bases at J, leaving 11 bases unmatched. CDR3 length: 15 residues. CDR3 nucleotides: TGTGCCATCAGTGTTTCTTCCGGGACAGGGAAAGGCTACACCTTC. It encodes CAISVSSGTGKGYTF.

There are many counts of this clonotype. For the CDR3, the DNA is TGTGCCAGCAGTCTTACTGTGGGGGGACCCAATGAGCAGTTCTTC. Amino acid sequence: CASSLTVGGPNEQFF. This chain links TRBV12-3 or TRBV12-4 with TRBJ2-1; a weak D match, TRBD2 (6 bases). This CDR3 is built from 15 residues. V lost 5 bases and J lost 6, with 17 bases in between.

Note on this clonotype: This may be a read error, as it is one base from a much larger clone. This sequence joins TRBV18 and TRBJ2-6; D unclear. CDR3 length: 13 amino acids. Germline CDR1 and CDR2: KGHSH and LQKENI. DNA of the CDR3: TGTGCCAGCTCACCAGGAGCCTACAACGTCCGGACTTTC. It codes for CASSPGAYNVRTF.

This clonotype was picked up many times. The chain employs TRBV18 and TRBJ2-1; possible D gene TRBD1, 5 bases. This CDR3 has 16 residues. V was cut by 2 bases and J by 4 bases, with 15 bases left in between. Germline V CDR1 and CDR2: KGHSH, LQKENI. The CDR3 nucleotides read TGTGCCAGCTCACCAACCGCGACAGCGCAATACAATGAGCAGTTCTTC. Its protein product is CASSPTATAQYNEQFF.

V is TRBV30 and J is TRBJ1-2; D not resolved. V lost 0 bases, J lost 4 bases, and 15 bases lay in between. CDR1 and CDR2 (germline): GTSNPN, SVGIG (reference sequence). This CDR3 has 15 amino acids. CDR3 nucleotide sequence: TGTGCCTGGAGTGTACGGATCCCCTTAAGCTATGGCTACACCTTC. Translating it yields CAWSVRIPLSYGYTF.

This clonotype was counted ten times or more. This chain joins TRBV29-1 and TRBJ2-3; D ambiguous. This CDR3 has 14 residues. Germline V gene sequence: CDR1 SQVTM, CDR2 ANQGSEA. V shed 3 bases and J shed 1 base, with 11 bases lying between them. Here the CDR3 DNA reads TGCAGCGTTGATGCAGAAACACGCACAGATACGCAGTATTTT. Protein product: CSVDAETRTDTQYF.

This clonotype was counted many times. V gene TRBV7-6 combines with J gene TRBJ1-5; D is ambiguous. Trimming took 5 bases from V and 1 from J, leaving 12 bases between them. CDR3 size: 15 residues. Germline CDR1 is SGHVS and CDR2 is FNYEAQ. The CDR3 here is CASSPTQNSNQPQHF. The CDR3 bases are TGTGCCAGCAGCCCCACCCAAAACAGCAATCAGCCCCAGCATTTT.

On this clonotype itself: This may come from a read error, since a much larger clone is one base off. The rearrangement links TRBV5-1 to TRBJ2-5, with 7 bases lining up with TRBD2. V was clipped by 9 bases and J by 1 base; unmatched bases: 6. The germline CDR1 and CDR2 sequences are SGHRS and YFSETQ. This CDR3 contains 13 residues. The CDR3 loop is CATKAGLQETQYF. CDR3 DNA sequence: TGCGCCACCAAAGCGGGACTCCAAGAGACCCAGTACTTC.

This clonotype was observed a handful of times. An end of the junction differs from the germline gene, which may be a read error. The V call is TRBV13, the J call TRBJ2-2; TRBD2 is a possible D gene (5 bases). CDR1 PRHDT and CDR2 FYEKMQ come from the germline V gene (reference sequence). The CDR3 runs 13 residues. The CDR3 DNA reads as TGTGCCAGCAGCTTAGAACGGTCCGGGGAGCGGTTTTTT. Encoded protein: CASSLERSGERFF.

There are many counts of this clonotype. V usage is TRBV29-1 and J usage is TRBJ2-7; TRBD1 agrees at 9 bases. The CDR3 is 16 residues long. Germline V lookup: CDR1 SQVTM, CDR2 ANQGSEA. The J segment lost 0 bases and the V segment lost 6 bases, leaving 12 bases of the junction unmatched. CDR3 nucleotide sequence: TGCAGCGTCTTGGGCTCGGACAGGGGCTACTCCTACGAGCAGTACTTC. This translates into CSVLGSDRGYSYEQYF.

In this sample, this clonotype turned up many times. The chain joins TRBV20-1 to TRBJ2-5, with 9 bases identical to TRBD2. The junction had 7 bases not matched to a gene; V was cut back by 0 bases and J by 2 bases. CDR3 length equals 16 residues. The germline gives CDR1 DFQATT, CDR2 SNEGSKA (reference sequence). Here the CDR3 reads CSARDMQRGAQETQYF. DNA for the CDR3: TGCAGTGCTAGAGATATGCAGCGGGGGGCTCAAGAGACCCAGTACTTC.

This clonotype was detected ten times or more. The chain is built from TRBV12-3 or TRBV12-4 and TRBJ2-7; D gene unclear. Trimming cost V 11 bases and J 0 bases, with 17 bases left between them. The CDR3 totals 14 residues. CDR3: CASGGLRSSYEQYF. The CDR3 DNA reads TGTGCCTCTGGCGGCCTCCGAAGCTCCTACGAGCAGTACTTC.

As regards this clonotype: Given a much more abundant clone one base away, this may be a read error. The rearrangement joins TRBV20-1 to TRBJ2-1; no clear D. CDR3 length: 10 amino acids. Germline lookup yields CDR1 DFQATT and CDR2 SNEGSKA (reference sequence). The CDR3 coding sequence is TGCGGTGCTAGATTGGGGGAGCAGTTCTTC. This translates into CGARLGEQFF.

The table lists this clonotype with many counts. This chain's CDR3 is CASSKEQGEGYTF. Written as DNA, the CDR3 is TGTGCCAGCAGCAAAGAACAGGGGGAAGGCTACACCTTC. This rearrangement joins TRBV7-2 to TRBJ1-2; 8 bases match TRBD1. Trimming removed 5 bases from V and 8 bases from J; junction bases left unmatched: 7. From germline, CDR1 is SGHTA and CDR2 FQGNSA. The CDR3 length is 13 residues. The full variable domain, its missing parts supplied by reference TRBV7-2 and TRBJ1-2, is GAGVSQSPSNKVTEKGKDVELRCDPISGHTALYWYRQSLGQGLEFLIYFQGNSAPDKSGLPSDRFSAERTGGSVSTLTIQRTQQEDSAVYLCASSKEQGEGYTFGSGTRLTVV.

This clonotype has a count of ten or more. The CDR3 nucleotides read TGTGCCAGCAGCTTAAATAGTTGGCAGTCCAATGAGCAGTTCTTC. This sequence encodes CASSLNSWQSNEQFF. The chain links TRBV7-2 to TRBJ2-1; D unresolved. V was trimmed by 2 bases and J by 6 bases, leaving 14 bases between them. The CDR3 has 15 amino acids. From germline, CDR1 is SGHTA and CDR2 FQGNSA.

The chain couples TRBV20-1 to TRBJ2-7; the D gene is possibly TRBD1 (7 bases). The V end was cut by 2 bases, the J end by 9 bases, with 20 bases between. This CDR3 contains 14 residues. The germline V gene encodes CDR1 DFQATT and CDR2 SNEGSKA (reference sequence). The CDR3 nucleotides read TGCAGTGCTAGACCCTTGCGGGACAGCTTTGGGCAGTACTTC. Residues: CSARPLRDSFGQYF.

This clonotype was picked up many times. CDR3 coding DNA: TGCAGTGCTTTGGAGGCAAATAATCAGCCCCAGCATTTT. This encodes CSALEANNQPQHF. The gene calls are TRBV20-1 and TRBJ1-5; unclear D gene. Germline CDR1 reads DFQATT; CDR2 reads SNEGSKA (reference sequence). The CDR3 is made up of 13 amino acids. V gave up 5 bases and J gave up 4 bases, with 12 bases separating them.

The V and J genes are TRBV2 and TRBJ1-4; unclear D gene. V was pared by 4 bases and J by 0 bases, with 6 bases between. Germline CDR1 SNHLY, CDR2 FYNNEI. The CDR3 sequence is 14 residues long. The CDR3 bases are TGTGCCAGCAGTGTAGTCGCAACTAATGAAAAACTGTTTTTT. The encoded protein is CASSVVATNEKLFF. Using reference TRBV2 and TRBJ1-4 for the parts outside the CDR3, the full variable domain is EPEVTQTPSHQVTQMGQEVILRCVPISNHLYFYWYRQILGQKVEFLVSFYNNEISEKSEIFDDQFSVERPDGSNFTLKIRSTKLEDSAMYFCASSVVATNEKLFFGSGTQLSVL.

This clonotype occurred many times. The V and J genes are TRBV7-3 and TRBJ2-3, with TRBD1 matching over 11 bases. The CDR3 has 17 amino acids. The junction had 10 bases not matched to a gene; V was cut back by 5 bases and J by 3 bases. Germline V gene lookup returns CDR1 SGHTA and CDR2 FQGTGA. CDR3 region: CASSLGPRDRGTDTQYF. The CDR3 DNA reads TGTGCCAGCAGCCTGGGGCCCCGGGACAGGGGGACAGATACGCAGTATTTT.

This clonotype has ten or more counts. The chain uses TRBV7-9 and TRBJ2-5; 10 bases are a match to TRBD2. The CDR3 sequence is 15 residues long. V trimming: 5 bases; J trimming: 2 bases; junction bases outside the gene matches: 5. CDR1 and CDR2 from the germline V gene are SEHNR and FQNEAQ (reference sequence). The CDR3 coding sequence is TGTGCCAGCAGCGGTCTAGCGGGGGTACAAGAGACCCAGTACTTC. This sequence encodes CASSGLAGVQETQYF.

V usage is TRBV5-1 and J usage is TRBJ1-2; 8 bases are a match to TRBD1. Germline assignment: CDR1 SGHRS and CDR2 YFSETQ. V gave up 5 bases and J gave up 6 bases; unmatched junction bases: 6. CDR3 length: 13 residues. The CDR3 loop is CASSYGQGNGYTF. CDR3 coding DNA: TGCGCCAGCAGTTACGGACAGGGAAATGGCTACACCTTC.

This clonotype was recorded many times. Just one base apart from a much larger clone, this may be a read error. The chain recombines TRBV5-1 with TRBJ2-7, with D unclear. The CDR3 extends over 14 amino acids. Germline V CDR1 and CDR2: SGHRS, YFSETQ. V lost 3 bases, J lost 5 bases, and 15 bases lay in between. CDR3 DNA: TGCGCCAGCAGCTGGCTTCGGCCAACCGACGAGCAGTACTTC. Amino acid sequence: CASSWLRPTDEQYF.

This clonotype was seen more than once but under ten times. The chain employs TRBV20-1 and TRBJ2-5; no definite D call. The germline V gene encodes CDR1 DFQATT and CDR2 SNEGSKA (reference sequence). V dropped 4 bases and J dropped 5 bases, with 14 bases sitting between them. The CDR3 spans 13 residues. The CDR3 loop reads CSATSISAETQYF. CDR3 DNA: TGCAGTGCTACATCAATCAGTGCGGAGACCCAGTACTTC.

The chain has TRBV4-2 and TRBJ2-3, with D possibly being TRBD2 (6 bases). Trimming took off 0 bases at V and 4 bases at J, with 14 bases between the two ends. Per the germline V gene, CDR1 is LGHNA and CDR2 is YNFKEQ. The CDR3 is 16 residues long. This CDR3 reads CASSQEIGLTPDTQYF. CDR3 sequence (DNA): TGTGCCAGCAGCCAAGAAATCGGACTAACCCCAGATACGCAGTATTTT.

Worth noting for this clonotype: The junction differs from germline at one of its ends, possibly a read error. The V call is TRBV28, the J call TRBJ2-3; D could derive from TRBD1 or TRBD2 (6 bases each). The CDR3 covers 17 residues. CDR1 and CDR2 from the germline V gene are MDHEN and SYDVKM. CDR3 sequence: CAGSLEGDSFGTDTQYF. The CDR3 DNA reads TGTGCCGGCAGCCTTGAGGGGGACTCGTTTGGCACAGATACGCAGTATTTT.

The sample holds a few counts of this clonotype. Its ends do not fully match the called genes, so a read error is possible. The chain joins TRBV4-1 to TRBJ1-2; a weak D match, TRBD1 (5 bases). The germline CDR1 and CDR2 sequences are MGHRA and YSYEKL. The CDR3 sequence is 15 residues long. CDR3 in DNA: TGCGCCAGCAGCCCCACGGGGGACGGGGACTATGGCCACACCTTC. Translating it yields CASSPTGDGDYGHTF.

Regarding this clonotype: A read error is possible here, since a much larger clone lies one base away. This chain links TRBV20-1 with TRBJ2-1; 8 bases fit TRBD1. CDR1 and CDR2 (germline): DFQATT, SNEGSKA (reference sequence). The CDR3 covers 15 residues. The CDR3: CSADPGTGTYNEQIF. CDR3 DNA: TGCAGTGCGGACCCCGGGACAGGAACTTACAATGAGCAGATCTTC.